The TCR beta chain under discussion was sequenced for a study of blood T cell repertoires in COVID-19. The table came from immunoSEQ multiplex PCR; TCRdb's copy has only in-frame clones and leaves some out. The repertoire holds tens of thousands of clones, roughly 80% seen once, with roughly 15% in the top ten. The V gene's germline CDR1 is LGHNA and CDR2 YSLEER. This CDR3 comprises 19 residues. After removal of 0 bases from V and 3 bases from J, the junction contained 10 bases not matched to a gene. The receptor was derived from a woman aged 80 or over with active or convalescent COVID-19. Source material: peripheral blood. J is TRBJ2-3 and V is TRBV4-3; 12 bases line up with TRBD2. CDR3 DNA: TGCGCCAGCAGCCAAGAAAGTATGGGGCTAGCGGGGGGGACAGATACGCAGTATTTT. Encoded protein: CASSQESMGLAGGTDTQYF.